These 6 T cell receptor beta chains were sequenced from one sample in a study of cytomegalovirus exposure and HLA in healthy donors. The repertoire was sequenced with immunoSEQ multiplex PCR; TCRdb's copy has only in-frame clones and lacks some. The table records 150,000 to 200,000 clones, about 81% of them present only once. The material sequenced was PBMCs. These receptors were obtained from a woman in her 30s in good health and CMV-seronegative.

This chain uses TRBV5-1 with TRBJ2-6; possibly TRBD2 for D (7 bases). This CDR3 has 18 residues. V was clipped by 2 bases and J by 1 base, with 16 bases between them. The germline gives CDR1 SGHRS, CDR2 YFSETQ. The DNA of the CDR3 is TGCGCCAGCAGCTTACCTCGGGGGGCGCAGTCTGGGGCCAACGTCCTGACTTTC. Its translation is CASSLPRGAQSGANVLTF.

This clone was seen just once. Relative to the germline gene, one junction end is altered; a read error may explain this. This chain connects TRBV10-3 to TRBJ1-2; D might be TRBD1 (5 bases). Germline-derived CDR1 and CDR2 are ENHRY and SYGVKD. The CDR3 extends over 16 amino acids. The CDR3 bases are TGTGCCATCAGTCAGTCTGGGAGGAAAGGGGACTATGGCTACACCTTC. Its protein is CAISQSGRKGDYGYTF.

The gene calls are TRBV29-1 and TRBJ1-4; possible D gene TRBD1, 6 bases. The CDR3 is 15 amino acids. Germline loops: CDR1 SQVTM, CDR2 ANQGSEA. The V end was cut by 7 bases, the J end by 0 bases, with 15 bases between. CDR3 amino acids: CSALNRVATNEKLFF. The CDR3, as DNA: TGCAGCGCTCTCAACAGGGTTGCAACTAATGAAAAACTGTTTTTT.

The chain joins TRBV28 to TRBJ1-1, with D perhaps matching TRBD1 (6 bases). Germline V gene sequence: CDR1 MDHEN, CDR2 SYDVKM. The CDR3 runs to 15 residues. Between the trimmed V and J ends, which lost 7 bases and 4 bases, there was a span of 19 bases. The DNA of the CDR3 is TGTGCCAGCAAAGGGGGTAGGGTTCTGAGCACTGAAGCTTTCTTT. It encodes CASKGGRVLSTEAFF.

The CDR3 reads CAGTQGNEQFF. DNA for the CDR3: TGTGCCGGAACGCAGGGTAATGAGCAGTTCTTC. This chain connects TRBV2 to TRBJ2-1; perhaps TRBD1 as D (5 bases). CDR3 length equals 11 residues. Looked up from germline, CDR1 is SNHLY and CDR2 is FYNNEI. Deletions cut 11 bases from V and 7 bases from J, with 12 bases between.

This chain uses TRBV18 with TRBJ2-7; D is possibly TRBD1 (5 bases). Germline values: CDR1 KGHSH, CDR2 LQKENI. There are 15 residues in the CDR3. V lost 3 bases to trimming and J lost 1 base, with 13 bases between them. CDR3 amino acids: CASSPGLGGSYEQYF. CDR3 DNA: TGTGCCAGCTCACCGGGGCTTGGCGGTTCCTACGAGCAGTACTTC.